These T cell receptor beta chains were read from a single sample in a study of CD8 T cells in ankylosing spondylitis. In TCRdb, the 5' RACE reads were re-called with MiXCR into one record per CDR3 protein. The sample has 150,000 to 200,000 distinct CDR3 sequences, under 14% seen once. Sequenced input: blood, either unsorted or a sorted T cell fraction (not recorded which). These receptors originate from a male donor with ankylosing spondylitis or in good health (not recorded which). Each CDR3 is given without its conserved first and last residue. Fields, in order: J gene, D gene, V gene, CDR3 protein. A D gene is named only where the DNA matches it firmly.

j_call: TRBJ2-1; d_call: TRBD2; v_call: TRBV20-1; cdr3_aa: SAPRAVAGENEQF
j_call: TRBJ2-7; d_call: .; v_call: TRBV6-6; cdr3_aa: ASRQGTPYEQY
j_call: TRBJ1-5; d_call: TRBD1; v_call: TRBV7-8; cdr3_aa: ASSRDSRNQPQH
j_call: TRBJ2-7; d_call: TRBD2; v_call: TRBV6-5; cdr3_aa: ASSYRTSGSLGEQY
j_call: TRBJ2-1; d_call: TRBD1; v_call: TRBV18; cdr3_aa: ASSHREGQGNEQF
j_call: TRBJ2-5; d_call: TRBD2; v_call: TRBV30; cdr3_aa: AWSGLALEETQY
j_call: TRBJ2-1; d_call: TRBD2; v_call: TRBV28; cdr3_aa: ASTISGVLNEQF
j_call: TRBJ2-5; d_call: .; v_call: TRBV10-3; cdr3_aa: AIRNLPTETQY
j_call: TRBJ1-2; d_call: .; v_call: TRBV29-1; cdr3_aa: SADGGAYGYT
j_call: TRBJ2-5; d_call: TRBD1; v_call: TRBV14; cdr3_aa: ASSGQGAGTQY
j_call: TRBJ1-4; d_call: .; v_call: TRBV6-1; cdr3_aa: ASTPFPGAKLF
j_call: TRBJ1-1; d_call: .; v_call: TRBV30; cdr3_aa: AWTGAVEAF
j_call: TRBJ1-1; d_call: .; v_call: TRBV10-1; cdr3_aa: ASSLTRETKAF
j_call: TRBJ2-1; d_call: .; v_call: TRBV28; cdr3_aa: ASSLNGGYNEQF
j_call: TRBJ2-3; d_call: .; v_call: TRBV7-9; cdr3_aa: ASSLELEVTDTQY
j_call: TRBJ2-2; d_call: .; v_call: TRBV10-2; cdr3_aa: ASKARANTGELF
j_call: TRBJ2-7; d_call: TRBD2; v_call: TRBV9; cdr3_aa: ASSVGSPLAGGSTGYEQY
j_call: TRBJ2-3; d_call: .; v_call: TRBV20-1; cdr3_aa: SASTLGADTQY
j_call: TRBJ2-1; d_call: .; v_call: TRBV12-3/TRBV12-4; cdr3_aa: ASSLRGAYEQF
j_call: TRBJ2-3; d_call: .; v_call: TRBV28; cdr3_aa: ASSPVTSLSDTQY
j_call: TRBJ2-1; d_call: .; v_call: TRBV28; cdr3_aa: ASSFPTNVLYNEQF
j_call: TRBJ1-2; d_call: .; v_call: TRBV3-1; cdr3_aa: ASSQVLQILNYGYT
j_call: TRBJ2-1; d_call: TRBD2; v_call: TRBV12-3/TRBV12-4; cdr3_aa: ASSFLREGSYNEQF
j_call: TRBJ1-2; d_call: .; v_call: TRBV10-3; cdr3_aa: AISESKGQNYGYT
j_call: TRBJ2-2; d_call: TRBD1; v_call: TRBV3-1; cdr3_aa: ASSSGTGNTGELF
j_call: TRBJ2-3; d_call: TRBD2; v_call: TRBV5-1; cdr3_aa: ASSLAGLAGGADTQY
j_call: TRBJ2-7; d_call: .; v_call: TRBV3-1; cdr3_aa: ASSQGRGPSYEQY
j_call: TRBJ2-3; d_call: .; v_call: TRBV5-1; cdr3_aa: ASSLAFGGLTDTQY
j_call: TRBJ2-5; d_call: .; v_call: TRBV29-1; cdr3_aa: SVRQDRPNLGTQY